The rows below give T cell receptor beta chains drawn from one sample of a study of blood T cell repertoires in COVID-19. Data came from immunoSEQ multiplex PCR; TCRdb stores just in-frame clones and leaves some out. The table shows 200,000 or so clones, with approximately 89% occurring only once. The sample taken for sequencing was PBMCs or T cells enriched from blood (not recorded which). The receptors were sampled from a woman in her thirties who had been exposed to COVID-19. The CDR3 runs from the conserved cysteine through the conserved F or W. A D gene is named only where the DNA matches it firmly. Clone size appears in some rows only: once, few, many, or a class for an expanded clone.

>TRBV25-1|.|TRBJ1-2|.
CASSESEGGYTF
TGTGCCAGCAGTGAATCGGAGGGAGGCTACACCTTC
>TRBV27|.|TRBJ1-1|TRBD1
CASSLSGTAYTEAFF
TGTGCCAGCAGTTTATCAGGGACAGCTTACACTGAAGCTTTCTTT
>TRBV7-9|.|TRBJ2-3|TRBD1
CASSLGTGDTQYF
TGTGCCAGCAGCTTAGGGACAGGAGATACGCAGTATTTT
>TRBV11-2|.|TRBJ2-1|.
CASQGVDEQFF
TGTGCCAGCCAGGGTGTCGATGAGCAGTTCTTC
>TRBV5-4|.|TRBJ2-3|.
CASSPTRMSLTDTQYF
TGTGCCAGCAGCCCGACTAGAATGTCTCTGACAGATACGCAGTATTTT
>TRBV29-1|.|TRBJ1-2|.
CSVSSGRTTNYGYTF
TGCAGCGTTAGTAGTGGGAGAACTACTAACTATGGCTACACCTTC
>TRBV19|.|TRBJ2-2|TRBD2
CASRGTTVRELFF
TGTGCCAGTAGAGGGACTACAGTGAGGGAGCTGTTTTTT
>TRBV30|.|TRBJ2-2|.
CAWSLYRNTGELFF
TGTGCCTGGAGTCTTTACAGGAACACCGGGGAGCTGTTTTTT
>TRBV11-2|.|TRBJ1-1|.
CASSSLGVSTEAFF
TGTGCCAGCAGCTCCCTCGGGGTTTCCACTGAAGCTTTCTTT
>TRBV5-5|.|TRBJ2-4|.
CASSFQGPENIQYF
TGTGCCAGCAGCTTTCAGGGGCCTGAAAACATTCAGTACTTC
>TRBV7-2|.|TRBJ2-5|TRBD2
CASSYLLAGGGETQYF
TGTGCCAGCAGCTATCTACTAGCGGGAGGGGGAGAGACCCAGTACTTC
>TRBV6-5|once|TRBJ1-4|.
CASTRQGQEKLFF
TGTGCCAGCACTCGGCAGGGCCAAGAAAAACTGTTTTTT
>TRBV5-4|.|TRBJ2-1|TRBD2
CASSPAGRYRDNEQFF
TGTGCCAGCAGCCCAGCCGGGAGGTATAGGGACAATGAGCAGTTCTTC
>TRBV5-1|.|TRBJ1-3|.
CASSLGTRIRNTIYF
TGCGCCAGCAGCTTGGGCACTAGGATTCGAAACACCATATATTTT
>TRBV6-5|.|TRBJ1-2|.
CASRGPRGNYGYTF
TGTGCCAGCAGGGGGCCTCGGGGGAACTATGGCTACACCTTC
>TRBV5-4|.|TRBJ2-3|.
CASSRREGTDTQYF
TGTGCCAGCAGCCGAAGGGAGGGCACAGATACGCAGTATTTT
>TRBV5-4|.|TRBJ2-7|.
CASSLLGKAGEQYF
TGTGCCAGCAGCTTGCTTGGCAAGGCGGGCGAGCAGTACTTC
>TRBV11-2|.|TRBJ2-2|TRBD2
CASRILAGGTGELFF
TGTGCCAGCAGAATACTAGCGGGGGGGACCGGGGAGCTGTTTTTT
>TRBV6-5|.|TRBJ2-7|.
CASSPGTLYEQYF
TGTGCCAGCAGTCCCGGGACACTTTACGAGCAGTACTTC
>TRBV21-1|.|TRBJ2-7|.
CASSKGDYSYEQYF
TGTGCCAGCAGCAAAGGGGACTACTCCTACGAGCAGTACTTC
>TRBV29-1|.|TRBJ1-2|.
CSVVQGGSLGYTF
TGCAGCGTTGTTCAGGGAGGGTCCCTTGGCTACACCTTC
>TRBV14|.|TRBJ2-1|.
CASSLPSSYNEQFF
TGTGCCAGCAGCCTGCCTAGCTCCTACAATGAGCAGTTCTTC
>TRBV27|.|TRBJ2-7|.
CASSVGGTSYEQYF
TGTGCCAGCAGTGTGGGCGGGACCTCCTACGAGCAGTACTTC
>TRBV4-1|.|TRBJ2-3|.
CASSQAVTSTDTQYF
TGCGCCAGCAGCCAAGCCGTAACTAGCACAGATACGCAGTATTTT
>TRBV18|.|TRBJ2-2|.
CASLQGANTGELFF
TGTGCCAGCTTACAGGGTGCGAACACCGGGGAGCTGTTTTTT
>TRBV27|.|TRBJ2-6|.
CASRRRGSGANVLTF
TGTGCCAGCAGAAGGCGGGGCTCTGGGGCCAACGTCCTGACTTTC
>TRBV5-4|.|TRBJ1-2|.
CASSTTGEANYGYTF
TGTGCCAGCAGCACCACAGGAGAAGCTAACTATGGCTACACCTTC
>TRBV28|.|TRBJ1-2|.
CASSDTGYGYTF
TGTGCCAGCAGTGACACAGGTTATGGCTACACCTTC
>TRBV4-1|.|TRBJ2-2|.
CASSLRRDISTGELFF
TGCGCCAGCAGCCTTCGCCGGGACATCTCCACCGGGGAGCTGTTTTTT
>TRBV10-2|once|TRBJ1-2|.
CASSEEQHYGYTF
TGCGCCAGCAGTGAGGAACAACACTATGGCTACACCTTC
>TRBV7-9|.|TRBJ2-7|.
CASSLDGWGTSTYEQYF
TGTGCCAGCAGCTTAGACGGGTGGGGGACTTCCACCTACGAGCAGTACTTC
>TRBV2|few|TRBJ2-7|TRBD1
CASSPNSGTAISYEQYF
TGTGCCAGCAGTCCTAACTCCGGGACAGCCATCTCCTACGAGCAGTACTTC